These T cell receptor beta chains were read from a single sample in a study of patients and donors after allogeneic stem cell transplantation. Each CDR3 protein gets one entry after TCRdb re-called the RT-PCR reads with MiXCR. The data contain approximately 160,000 distinct CDR3 sequences, 30% of them singletons. Sequenced sample: blood, either unsorted or a sorted T cell fraction (not recorded which). The receptor source for this set is a human donor who was either an allogeneic HSCT recipient or a stem cell or donor lymphocyte infusion donor (not recorded which). It is not recorded whose cells these are; they may come from a transplant donor. Each CDR3 is given with its conserved first and last residue. Each record gives: J gene, V gene, clone size, D gene, CDR3 protein, CDR3 DNA. A D gene is named only where the DNA matches it firmly. Only some rows state a clone size, as once, few, many or a class for expanded clones.

J gene: TRBJ2-7; V gene: TRBV7-9; clone size: NA; D gene: NA; CDR3 protein: CASSLSVVGEQYF; CDR3 DNA: TGTGCCAGCAGCTTATCGGTAGTCGGCGAGCAGTACTTC
J gene: TRBJ1-4; V gene: TRBV12-3/TRBV12-4; clone size: few; D gene: NA; CDR3 protein: CASSFLSGGEKLFF; CDR3 DNA: TGTGCCAGCAGTTTTCTCTCGGGTGGTGAAAAACTGTTTTTT
J gene: TRBJ1-6; V gene: TRBV20-1; clone size: few; D gene: NA; CDR3 protein: CSARGPDSARGPLHF; CDR3 DNA: TGCAGTGCTAGAGGCCCGGACAGTGCCCGAGGACCCCTCCACTTT
J gene: TRBJ2-5; V gene: TRBV7-2; clone size: many; D gene: TRBD1; CDR3 protein: CASSPQGLYQETQYF; CDR3 DNA: TGTGCCAGCAGCCCACAGGGGTTGTACCAAGAGACCCAGTACTTC
J gene: TRBJ1-5; V gene: TRBV28; clone size: few; D gene: NA; CDR3 protein: CASSSGVGNQPQHF; CDR3 DNA: TGTGCCAGCAGTTCCGGGGTAGGCAATCAGCCCCAGCATTTT
J gene: TRBJ1-1; V gene: TRBV19; clone size: NA; D gene: NA; CDR3 protein: CASTPVGGTEAFF; CDR3 DNA: TGTGCCAGTACCCCAGTGGGGGGCACTGAAGCTTTCTTT
J gene: TRBJ2-2; V gene: TRBV30; clone size: NA; D gene: NA; CDR3 protein: CAWSQWGPGELFF; CDR3 DNA: TGTGCCTGGAGCCAGTGGGGTCCCGGGGAGCTGTTTTTT
J gene: TRBJ1-6; V gene: TRBV27; clone size: NA; D gene: NA; CDR3 protein: CAARANSYNSPLNF; CDR3 DNA: TGTGCCGCCCGGGCGAACTCCTATAATTCACCCCTCAACTTT
J gene: TRBJ2-5; V gene: TRBV29-1; clone size: many; D gene: TRBD1; CDR3 protein: CSVEDRGRRETQYF; CDR3 DNA: TGCAGCGTTGAGGACAGGGGGCGTCGGGAGACCCAGTACTTC
J gene: TRBJ2-7; V gene: TRBV6-2/TRBV6-3; clone size: once; D gene: NA; CDR3 protein: CASSPGREQYF; CDR3 DNA: TGTGCCAGCAGTCCGGGGCGAGAGCAGTACTTC
J gene: TRBJ2-5; V gene: TRBV24-1; clone size: few; D gene: NA; CDR3 protein: CATQDANQETQYF; CDR3 DNA: TGTGCCACTCAAGACGCAAACCAAGAGACCCAGTACTTC
J gene: TRBJ1-3; V gene: TRBV9; clone size: NA; D gene: NA; CDR3 protein: CASSVDGGGNTIYF; CDR3 DNA: TGTGCCAGCAGCGTAGACGGAGGTGGAAACACCATATATTTT
J gene: TRBJ1-1; V gene: TRBV7-6; clone size: few; D gene: NA; CDR3 protein: CASRKRGSTEAFF; CDR3 DNA: TGTGCCAGCAGAAAACGGGGTTCCACTGAAGCTTTCTTT
J gene: TRBJ1-4; V gene: TRBV2; clone size: NA; D gene: TRBD1; CDR3 protein: CASKGAGKKLFF; CDR3 DNA: TGTGCCAGCAAGGGGGCTGGGAAAAAACTGTTTTTT
J gene: TRBJ1-1; V gene: TRBV5-5; clone size: few; D gene: NA; CDR3 protein: CASSMRDVAAFF; CDR3 DNA: TGTGCCAGCAGCATGCGGGACGTTGCAGCTTTCTTT
J gene: TRBJ2-7; V gene: TRBV27; clone size: NA; D gene: NA; CDR3 protein: CASSLSAGVSYEQYF; CDR3 DNA: TGTGCCAGCAGTTTAAGTGCTGGGGTCAGCTACGAGCAGTACTTC
J gene: TRBJ2-7; V gene: TRBV20-1; clone size: NA; D gene: TRBD2; CDR3 protein: CSASGTSTAYEQYF; CDR3 DNA: TGCAGTGCTTCCGGGACTAGCACGGCCTACGAGCAGTACTTC
J gene: TRBJ1-2; V gene: TRBV6-1; clone size: few; D gene: NA; CDR3 protein: CASSEAGGSYGYTF; CDR3 DNA: TGTGCCAGCAGTGAAGCGGGGGGATCGTATGGCTACACCTTC
J gene: TRBJ1-5; V gene: TRBV4-2; clone size: few; D gene: NA; CDR3 protein: CASSPARRTVDNQPQHF; CDR3 DNA: TGTGCCAGCAGCCCAGCCAGAAGGACAGTCGACAATCAGCCCCAGCATTTT
J gene: TRBJ2-1; V gene: TRBV15; clone size: NA; D gene: NA; CDR3 protein: CATSRVGENSNEQFF; CDR3 DNA: TGTGCCACCAGCAGAGTGGGAGAAAACTCAAATGAGCAGTTCTTC
J gene: TRBJ2-3; V gene: TRBV12-3/TRBV12-4; clone size: NA; D gene: NA; CDR3 protein: CASSLFSSSTDTQYF; CDR3 DNA: TGTGCCAGCAGTTTATTTTCCTCTAGCACAGATACGCAGTATTTT
J gene: TRBJ2-4; V gene: TRBV4-1; clone size: NA; D gene: NA; CDR3 protein: CASSQGPGTDIQYF; CDR3 DNA: TGCGCCAGCAGCCAAGGTCCGGGGACGGACATTCAGTACTTC
J gene: TRBJ2-3; V gene: TRBV20-1; clone size: NA; D gene: NA; CDR3 protein: CSATGTLTDTQYF; CDR3 DNA: TGCAGTGCAACCGGGACCCTGACAGATACGCAGTATTTT